This T cell receptor (beta chain) came from a study of T cell responses to AZD1222 COVID-19 vaccine. Turning to the study itself: Pooled together were second doses at about 4 or about 12 weeks. Study-level points and caveats: Spike-specific TCR breadth and depth rose after two AZD1222 doses. Clonal diversity was possibly underestimated, and the donors were mostly white British, with more females. Among those given AZD1222, only 6 or 7 were seropositive at baseline.

As for this clone: Antigen unknown.

Libraries were prepared by immunoSEQ multiplex PCR; TCRdb keeps only in-frame clonotypes and omits some of them. The table lists 120,000 or so clones, over 75% of them singletons. CDR3 size: 15 residues. Germline-derived CDR1 and CDR2 are SGHNT and YYREEE (reference sequence). Trimming removed 1 base at V and 0 bases at J, with 10 bases between. This sequence originates from an adult in good health. The rearrangement uses TRBV5-4 and TRBJ1-2; perhaps TRBD1 as D (5 bases). Sequencing used peripheral blood, obtained on day 0 of AZD1222 vaccination. The CDR3 sequence is CASSLMGGTNYGYTF. In DNA form, the CDR3 reads TGTGCCAGCAGCTTGATGGGGGGAACTAACTATGGCTACACCTTC.